This TCR beta chain emerged from a study of blood T cell repertoires in COVID-19. Overall study context: The United States, Italy and Spain provided the acute and convalescent COVID-19 samples.

Trimming stripped 2 bases from V and 3 bases from J, with 10 bases between. CDR1 is SGHAT and CDR2 is FQNNGV in the germline V gene. This CDR3 region has 14 residues. Those enrolled in Seattle joined during active infection and were followed longitudinally afterward. Original handling: Amplification with reference gene primers provided the estimates of nucleated cell counts. Clones were sequenced by immunoSEQ multiplex PCR, and TCRdb holds only the in-frame ones, with some missing. The V and J calls and the clone size are those of that table, but D and trimming were determined from the DNA. The sample carries fewer than 700,000 clones, roughly nine tenths recorded once.

The sequencing sample was made of peripheral blood. The gene calls are TRBV11-2 and TRBJ1-1, with D perhaps TRBD1 (5 bases). This clonotype was sampled from a woman aged 50 to 65 with COVID-19, enrolled during active disease. The CDR3 DNA follows: TGTGCCAGCAGCTTATCAGGGTGGGACACTGAAGCTTTCTTT. This translates into CASSLSGWDTEAFF.